The 28 T cell receptor beta chains in this list originate from one sample, sequenced in a study of naive and memory T cell subsets. General study results and limits: A few larger clonotypes appeared in naive repertoires, especially CD8, possibly memory cells re-expressing CD45RA.

Which antigens these TCRs recognize remains unknown. The beta constant-region primer was an equimolar mix of two oligonucleotides covering TRBC1 and TRBC2. The ligated cDNA underwent four PCR rounds using SP2 and nested alpha and beta constant-region primers. From the UMI-ligation and nested PCR reads, TCRdb called clonotypes with MiXCR, one entry per CDR3 protein. There are about 160,000 distinct CDR3 sequences in the sample; roughly 20% occur only once, and 0.1% to 0.11% lies in the top ten. Input material: naive CD4+ T cells from blood. The source of these receptors is a human donor in good health.

This clonotype was recorded at least ten times. V is TRBV7-9 and J is TRBJ2-5; TRBD1 matches at 8 bases. Trimming cost V 5 bases and J 1 base; bases outside gene matches: 9. Germline V gene lookup returns CDR1 SEHNR and CDR2 FQNEAQ (reference sequence). The length of the CDR3 is 16 residues. CDR3 sequence: CASSPRQGRLQETQYF. In DNA, the CDR3 is TGTGCCAGCAGCCCTAGACAGGGGCGTCTCCAAGAGACCCAGTACTTC.

There are a few counts of this clonotype. The chain uses TRBV28 and TRBJ2-5; 9 nucleotides align to TRBD1. This CDR3 contains 15 residues. Trimming at V came to 10 bases and at J to 4 bases, leaving 13 bases not matched to a gene. Germline V gene lookup returns CDR1 MDHEN and CDR2 SYDVKM. The CDR3 region has the DNA TGTGCCACCCGAATCCCACAGGGGGCTGGAGAGACCCAGTACTTC. Residues: CATRIPQGAGETQYF.

This clonotype was seen a handful of times. The chain couples TRBV20-1 to TRBJ2-1; D unclear. The CDR3 spans 15 residues. Per germline, CDR1 DFQATT and CDR2 SNEGSKA (reference sequence). V lost 3 bases, J lost 0 bases, and 12 bases lay in between. The CDR3 sequence: CSASQSGISYNEQFF. The CDR3 DNA follows: TGCAGTGCTAGTCAGTCGGGTATCTCCTACAATGAGCAGTTCTTC.

The chain combines TRBV7-9 with TRBJ1-2, with 7 bases lining up with TRBD1. The V segment lost 6 bases and the J segment 8 bases; nucleotides outside the gene matches: 12. The CDR3 loop spans 14 amino acids. Looked up from germline, CDR1 is SEHNR and CDR2 is FQNEAQ (reference sequence). The CDR3 region has the DNA TGTGCCAGCAGTAGAGGGGGGACAGCCTCCGGCTACACCTTC. Translating gives CASSRGGTASGYTF.

This clonotype was detected only a few times. The chain joins TRBV12-3 or TRBV12-4 to TRBJ1-6; D is unclear. This CDR3 has 12 residues. Between the trimmed V and J ends, which lost 6 bases and 10 bases, there was a span of 10 bases. The CDR3 spells CASRFRGSPLHF. Written as DNA, the CDR3 is TGTGCCAGCAGGTTCCGGGGATCACCCCTCCACTTT.

This clonotype was detected a few times. The rearrangement uses TRBV19 and TRBJ2-5, with D perhaps TRBD1 (6 bases). CDR1 is LNHDA and CDR2 is SQIVND in the germline V gene (reference sequence). V was pared by 3 bases and J by 5 bases, with 13 bases between. The CDR3 spans 14 residues. CDR3: CASSIVGAGETQYF. CDR3 sequence (DNA): TGTGCCAGTAGTATTGTGGGGGCCGGGGAGACCCAGTACTTC. Full variable domain (remainder filled in from reference TRBV19 and TRBJ2-5): DGGITQSPKYLFRKEGQNVTLSCEQNLNHDAMYWYRQDPGQGLRLIYYSQIVNDFQKGDIAEGYSVSREKKESFPLTVTSAQKNPTAFYLCASSIVGAGETQYFGPGTRLLVL.

This rearrangement joins TRBV20-1 to TRBJ2-5; D ambiguous. Germline V gene data show CDR1 as DFQATT and CDR2 as SNEGSKA (reference sequence). The CDR3 runs to 15 residues. Trimming cost V 0 bases and J 5 bases, with 16 bases left between them. CDR3 in amino acids: CSARDLQPHRETQYF. The CDR3, as DNA: TGCAGTGCTAGAGATCTTCAACCCCATCGGGAGACCCAGTACTTC.

At least ten counts were recorded for this clonotype. This chain connects TRBV3-1 to TRBJ1-5; TRBD1 is a possible D gene (6 bases). This CDR3 contains 13 residues. Germline CDR1 reads LGHDT; CDR2 reads YNNKEL (reference sequence). Trimming pared 4 bases from V and 11 bases from J, leaving 15 bases between. CDR3 protein: CASSPLGAVAQHF. In DNA, the CDR3 is TGTGCCAGCAGCCCGCTGGGGGCCGTAGCCCAGCATTTT.

At least ten counts were recorded for this clonotype. This chain uses TRBV7-2 with TRBJ2-7, with TRBD2 as a possible D gene (6 bases). The ends were cut back, 6 bases at V and 3 bases at J, with 21 bases in the middle. The CDR3 is 16 residues long. Germline values: CDR1 SGHTA, CDR2 FQGNSA. The DNA for the CDR3 is TGTGCCAGCAGTTATAGTGGGAGTAGCGGCTACTACGAGCAGTACTTC. Translating gives CASSYSGSSGYYEQYF.

This chain links TRBV12-3 or TRBV12-4 with TRBJ2-2; 10 bases line up with TRBD1. V gave up 3 bases and J gave up 4 bases; unmatched junction bases: 5. This CDR3 has 16 amino acids. As DNA, the CDR3 is TGTGCCAGCAGTTTCAAGGGACAGGGGTTCACCGGGGAGCTGTTTTTT. The encoded protein is CASSFKGQGFTGELFF.

This clonotype was counted a single time. This sequence joins TRBV3-1 and TRBJ2-7, with 13 nucleotides matching TRBD2. Germline V gene lookup returns CDR1 LGHDT and CDR2 YNNKEL (reference sequence). After removal of 8 bases from V and 4 bases from J, the junction contained 8 bases not matched to a gene. There are 15 residues in the CDR3. The CDR3 DNA sequence: TGTGCCAGCGCACGAGGGACTAGCGGGGCTTACGAGCAGTACTTC. This codes for CASARGTSGAYEQYF.

This clonotype has only a few counts. The CDR3 loop reads CASSYGTSGGLYEQYF. The CDR3 DNA sequence: TGTGCCAGCAGTTACGGGACTAGCGGAGGCCTCTACGAGCAGTACTTC. J is TRBJ2-7 and V is TRBV6-2 or TRBV6-3; 11 bases align to TRBD2. Germline V gene data show CDR1 as MNHEY and CDR2 as SVGEGT. With V trimmed by 2 bases and J by 3 bases, 6 bases remained unmatched. The CDR3 loop spans 16 amino acids.

This clonotype was seen repeatedly, ten times or more. The chain has TRBV4-1 and TRBJ1-4, with TRBD1 matching 9 bases. This CDR3 spans 13 amino acids. Germline V gene sequence: CDR1 MGHRA, CDR2 YSYEKL. The V and J ends lost 5 bases and 8 bases, in that order; junction bases with no gene match: 3. CDR3 in amino acids: CASSGDREEKLFF. The CDR3 DNA is TGCGCCAGCAGCGGGGACAGGGAAGAAAAACTGTTTTTT.

The chain links TRBV2 to TRBJ2-7; TRBD1 matches at 7 bases. Germline V gene lookup returns CDR1 SNHLY and CDR2 FYNNEI. CDR3 length: 14 residues. The J segment lost 5 bases and the V segment lost 6 bases, leaving 10 bases of the junction unmatched. CDR3 nucleotide sequence: TGTGCCAGCAGGAGGACAGGAGCGAGCGACGAGCAGTACTTC. Its protein is CASRRTGASDEQYF.

This chain connects TRBV6-2 or TRBV6-3 to TRBJ2-7; 7 bases line up with TRBD1. This CDR3 spans 14 amino acids. J was trimmed by 0 bases and V by 10 bases; bases with no gene match: 9. Germline V gene sequence: CDR1 MNHEY, CDR2 SVGEGT. CDR3 loop: CATEPGQSSYEQYF. The CDR3 region has the DNA TGTGCCACCGAACCGGGACAGAGCTCCTACGAGCAGTACTTC.

In its sample, this clonotype was seen many times. The J gene is TRBJ2-5, the V gene TRBV3-1, with 7 bases aligning to TRBD1. CDR1 and CDR2 (germline): LGHDT, YNNKEL (reference sequence). The CDR3 length is 14 residues. The V segment lost 4 bases and the J segment 2 bases; nucleotides outside the gene matches: 4. The CDR3 DNA is TGTGCCAGCAGCCCATGGGGACAGCAAGAGACCCAGTACTTC. This sequence encodes CASSPWGQQETQYF.

This clonotype was picked up a small number of times. The chain is built from TRBV20-1 and TRBJ2-7; 8 bases agree with TRBD1. CDR1 is DFQATT, CDR2 SNEGSKA, per germline (reference sequence). The ends lost 2 bases at V and 3 bases at J; junction bases unmatched: 6. The CDR3 spans 14 residues. The CDR3 sequence: CSARHRQGSYEQYF. The CDR3 DNA reads TGCAGTGCTAGACACCGACAGGGGAGCTACGAGCAGTACTTC.

This clonotype was recorded at least ten times. This chain joins TRBV27 and TRBJ2-1, with 11 positions matching TRBD2. This CDR3 region has 16 residues. Germline V gene sequence: CDR1 MNHEY, CDR2 SMNVEV (reference sequence). With V trimmed by 5 bases and J by 1 base, 4 bases remained unmatched. The CDR3 here is CASSPRLAGSYNEQFF. Here the CDR3 DNA reads TGTGCCAGCAGTCCGAGACTAGCGGGATCCTACAATGAGCAGTTCTTC.

Only a few counts were recorded for this clonotype. This rearrangement joins TRBV20-1 to TRBJ2-1; D gene unclear. Germline CDR1 and CDR2: DFQATT and SNEGSKA (reference sequence). The CDR3 totals 12 residues. V lost 6 bases to trimming and J lost 4 bases, with 10 bases between them. The CDR3 here is CSAQVSYNEQFF. DNA for the CDR3: TGCAGTGCCCAAGTTTCGTACAATGAGCAGTTCTTC.

This clonotype was counted at least ten times. The chain uses TRBV12-3 or TRBV12-4 and TRBJ2-3; 9 bases align to TRBD2. CDR3 length: 14 amino acids. The ends lost 1 base at V and 5 bases at J; junction bases unmatched: 1. As DNA, the CDR3 is TGTGCCAGCAGTTTAGGGCGGGGGGGAGATACGCAGTATTTT. Encoded protein: CASSLGRGGDTQYF.

This clonotype has only a few counts. The chain links TRBV6-5 to TRBJ2-7; TRBD1 matches 10 bases. Germline V gene lookup returns CDR1 MNHEY and CDR2 SVGAGI. The CDR3 has 14 amino acids. Trimming removed 6 bases from V and 5 bases from J; junction bases left unmatched: 7. The CDR3 DNA sequence: TGTGCCAGCAGGCAAGACAGGGGGCGCAACGAGCAGTACTTC. Residues: CASRQDRGRNEQYF.

This clonotype was seen a few times. The CDR3 here is CASSYGQETQYF. Here the CDR3 DNA reads TGTGCCAGCAGTTACGGCCAAGAGACCCAGTACTTC. V gene TRBV6-5 combines with J gene TRBJ2-5; unclear D gene. This CDR3 is 12 amino acids long. From germline, CDR1 is MNHEY and CDR2 SVGAGI. Trimming took 2 bases from V and 1 from J, leaving 2 bases between them.

A few counts support this clonotype. The chain uses TRBV20-1 and TRBJ1-6; 10 bases are a match to TRBD1. The germline V gene has CDR1 DFQATT and CDR2 SNEGSKA (reference sequence). V lost 3 bases, J lost 9 bases, and 5 bases stayed unmatched. This CDR3 has 14 residues. In DNA, the CDR3 is TGCAGTGCTAGGGACAGGGGGAAGAGTTCACCCCTCCACTTT. Translated, it gives CSARDRGKSSPLHF.

The chain joins TRBV3-1 to TRBJ2-7; D is possibly TRBD1 (6 bases). This CDR3 is 14 amino acids long. The V end lost 2 bases, the J end lost 0 bases, and 8 bases lay between the germline ends. Per the germline V gene, CDR1 is LGHDT and CDR2 is YNNKEL (reference sequence). CDR3 sequence: CASSQRDTSYEQYF. The CDR3 bases are TGTGCCAGCAGCCAAAGGGACACCTCCTACGAGCAGTACTTC.

This clonotype was detected a few times. The rearrangement links TRBV28 to TRBJ2-1; 12 positions match TRBD2. CDR3 size: 15 residues. The germline gives CDR1 MDHEN, CDR2 SYDVKM. Trimming removed 5 bases from V and 7 bases from J; junction bases left unmatched: 6. The CDR3 DNA sequence: TGTGCCAGCAGTCCCCGGACTAGCGGGGTTAATGAGCAGTTCTTC. Residues: CASSPRTSGVNEQFF.

The chain combines TRBV29-1 with TRBJ1-1; TRBD1 might be the D (5 bases). CDR3 length equals 12 residues. Germline CDR1 is SQVTM and CDR2 is ANQGSEA. The V and J ends lost 4 bases and 4 bases respectively, with 10 bases between them. This chain's CDR3 is CSVGKGLTEAFF. Here the CDR3 DNA reads TGCAGCGTTGGAAAGGGGCTCACTGAAGCTTTCTTT.

This clonotype was detected only a few times. CDR3 residues: CASSTPPGLASYEQYF. The CDR3 DNA is TGTGCCAGCAGCACACCTCCGGGACTAGCCTCCTACGAGCAGTACTTC. The genes are TRBV7-6 and TRBJ2-7, with 9 bases aligning to TRBD2. The CDR3 consists of 16 residues. Germline V gene data show CDR1 as SGHVS and CDR2 as FNYEAQ. The trim removed 5 bases at V and 0 bases at J, leaving 8 bases unmatched.

This clonotype was detected many times. The chain recombines TRBV7-2 with TRBJ2-3, with 11 bases matching TRBD2. V lost 4 bases to trimming and J lost 1 base; unmatched junction nucleotides: 4. Germline loops: CDR1 SGHTA, CDR2 FQGNSA. The CDR3 loop spans 16 amino acids. The CDR3 loop is CASSSRLAGRTDTQYF. In DNA, the CDR3 is TGTGCCAGCAGCTCCCGACTAGCGGGACGCACAGATACGCAGTATTTT.